This T cell receptor beta chain stems from a study of blood T cell repertoires in COVID-19. The CDR3 extends over 16 amino acids. Trimming took 4 bases from V and 4 from J; bases not matched to a gene: 8. CDR1 is MNHEY and CDR2 is SMNVEV in the germline V gene (reference sequence). Clones were sequenced by immunoSEQ multiplex PCR, and TCRdb holds only the in-frame ones, with some missing. This sample yields over 85,000 clones, of which 88% are seen a single time; approximately 3.5% belongs to the top ten. The chain employs TRBV27 and TRBJ2-3; 10 bases map to TRBD1. The sample was peripheral blood. The source of this sequence is a woman in her fifties or sixties with acute or convalescent COVID-19. In DNA form, the CDR3 reads TGTGCCAGCAGTTACAAGGGACAGGGGCTTTCAGATACGCAGTATTTT. Residues: CASSYKGQGLSDTQYF.